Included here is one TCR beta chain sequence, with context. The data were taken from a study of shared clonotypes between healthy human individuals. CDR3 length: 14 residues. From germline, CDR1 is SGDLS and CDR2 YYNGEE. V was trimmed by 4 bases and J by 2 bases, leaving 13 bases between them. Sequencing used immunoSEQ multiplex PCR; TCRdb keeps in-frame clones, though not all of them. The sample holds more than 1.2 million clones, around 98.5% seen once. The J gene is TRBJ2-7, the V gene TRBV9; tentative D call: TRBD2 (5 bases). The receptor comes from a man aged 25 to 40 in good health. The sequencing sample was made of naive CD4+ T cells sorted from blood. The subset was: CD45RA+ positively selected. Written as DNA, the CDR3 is TGTGCCAGCAGCCGCTTGGAGGCCCCCTACGAGCAGTACTTC. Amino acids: CASSRLEAPYEQYF. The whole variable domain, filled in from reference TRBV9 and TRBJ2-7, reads DSGVTQTPKHLITATGQRVTLRCSPRSGDLSVYWYQQSLDQGLQFLIQYYNGEERAKGNILERFSAQQFPDLHSELNLSSLELGDSALYFCASSRLEAPYEQYFGPGTRLTVT.